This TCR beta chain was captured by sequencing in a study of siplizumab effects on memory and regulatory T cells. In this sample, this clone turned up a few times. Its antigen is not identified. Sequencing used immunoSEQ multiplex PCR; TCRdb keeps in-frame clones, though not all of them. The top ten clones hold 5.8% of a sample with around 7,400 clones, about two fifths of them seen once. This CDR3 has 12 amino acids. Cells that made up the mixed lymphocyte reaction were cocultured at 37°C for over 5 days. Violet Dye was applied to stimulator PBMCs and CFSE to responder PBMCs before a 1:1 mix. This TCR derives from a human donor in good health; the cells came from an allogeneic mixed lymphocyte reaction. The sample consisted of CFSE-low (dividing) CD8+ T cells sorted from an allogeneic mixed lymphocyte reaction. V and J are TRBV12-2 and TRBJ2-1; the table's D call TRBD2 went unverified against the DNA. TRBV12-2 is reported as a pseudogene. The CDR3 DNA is TGTGCAAGTCGCTTAGCCCGGACTACGGGGTTCTTC. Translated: CASRLARTTGFF.